This passage covers 3 T cell receptor beta chains from one sample sequenced in a study of CD8 T cells in ankylosing spondylitis (dated by TCRdb to the late 2010s). The library was built by means of 5' RACE. The sequencer was an Illumina HiSeq 2500. TCRdb passed the public sequencing reads through fastp at Q25 and MiXCR, retaining productive beta sequences. Duplicate CDR3 protein sequences are folded into a single record with the most common DNA and genes. The sample records around 320,000 distinct CDR3 sequences, less than 25% of which are singletons. Around 3.2% of the sample lies in the top ten. Material: blood, either unsorted or a sorted T cell fraction (not recorded which). These receptors originate from a female donor with ankylosing spondylitis or in good health (not recorded which).

In its sample, this clonotype was seen a few times. The genes are TRBV7-2 and TRBJ1-5; possibly TRBD1 for D (5 bases). Germline values: CDR1 SGHTA, CDR2 FQGNSA. This CDR3 spans 13 amino acids. V was trimmed by 6 bases and J by 5 bases, leaving 11 bases between them. The CDR3 region is CASRRDSDQPQHF. The CDR3 DNA sequence: TGTGCCAGCAGGCGCGACAGTGATCAGCCCCAGCATTTT.

The table lists this clonotype with a few counts. The rearrangement joins TRBV5-1 to TRBJ2-7, with a possible D match to TRBD1 (5 bases). The V end lost 7 bases, the J end lost 3 bases, and 8 bases lay between the germline ends. CDR1 is SGHRS, CDR2 YFSETQ, per germline. The CDR3 totals 11 residues. This chain's CDR3 is CASAQGYEQYF. CDR3 coding DNA: TGCGCCAGCGCGCAGGGCTACGAGCAGTACTTC.

The sample holds a few counts of this clonotype. The CDR3 loop reads CASSQNLGLAAADTQYF. CDR3 sequence (DNA): TGCGCCAGCAGTCAAAATTTGGGACTAGCGGCCGCAGATACGCAGTATTTT. V and J are TRBV23-1 and TRBJ2-3; 11 nucleotides align to TRBD2. TRBV23-1 is noted as an ORF with a role that remains uncertain. Unmatched junction bases numbered 8, after V lost 2 bases and J lost 4 bases. The CDR3 loop spans 17 amino acids.